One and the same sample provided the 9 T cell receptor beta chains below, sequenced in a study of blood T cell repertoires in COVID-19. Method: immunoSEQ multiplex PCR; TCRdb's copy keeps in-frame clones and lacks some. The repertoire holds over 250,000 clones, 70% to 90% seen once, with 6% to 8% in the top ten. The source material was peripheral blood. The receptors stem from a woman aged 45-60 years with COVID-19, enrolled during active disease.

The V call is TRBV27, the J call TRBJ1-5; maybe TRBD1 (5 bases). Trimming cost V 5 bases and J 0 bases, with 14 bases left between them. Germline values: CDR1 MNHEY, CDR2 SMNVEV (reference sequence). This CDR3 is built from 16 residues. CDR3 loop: CASSTARGDSNQPQHF. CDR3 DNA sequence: TGTGCCAGCAGTACCGCCCGGGGGGATAGCAATCAGCCCCAGCATTTT.

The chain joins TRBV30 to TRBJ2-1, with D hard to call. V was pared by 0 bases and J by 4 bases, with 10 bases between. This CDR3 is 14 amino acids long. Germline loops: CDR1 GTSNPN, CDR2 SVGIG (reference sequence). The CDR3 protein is CAWSVGGYYNEQFF. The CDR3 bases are TGTGCCTGGAGTGTAGGCGGTTATTACAATGAGCAGTTCTTC.

In DNA form, the CDR3 reads TGTGCCTGGAGTGGCGATATTACCGGGAGGGGGTACTACGAGCAGTACTTC. It is translated as CAWSGDITGRGYYEQYF. This sequence joins TRBV30 and TRBJ2-7, with 8 bases lining up with TRBD2. J was trimmed by 3 bases and V by 1 base; bases with no gene match: 14. The CDR3 spans 17 residues. The germline V gene has CDR1 GTSNPN and CDR2 SVGIG (reference sequence).

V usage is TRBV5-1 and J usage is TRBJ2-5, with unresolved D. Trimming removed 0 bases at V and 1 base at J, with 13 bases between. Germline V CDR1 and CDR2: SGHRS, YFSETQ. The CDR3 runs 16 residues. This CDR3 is CASSLDPGSAQETQYF. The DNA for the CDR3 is TGCGCCAGCAGCTTGGATCCGGGTTCGGCCCAAGAGACCCAGTACTTC.

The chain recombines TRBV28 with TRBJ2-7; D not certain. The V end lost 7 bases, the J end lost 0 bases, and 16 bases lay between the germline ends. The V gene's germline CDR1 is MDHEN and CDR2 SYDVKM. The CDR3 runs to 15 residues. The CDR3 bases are TGTGCCAGCACCCCTGCGAGCCCTAGCTCCTACGAGCAGTACTTC. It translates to CASTPASPSSYEQYF.

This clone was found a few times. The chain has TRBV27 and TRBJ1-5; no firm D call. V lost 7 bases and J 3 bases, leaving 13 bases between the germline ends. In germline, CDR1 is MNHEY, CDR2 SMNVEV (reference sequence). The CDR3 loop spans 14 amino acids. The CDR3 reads CASKPSRINQPQHF. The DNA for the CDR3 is TGTGCCAGCAAGCCTTCCAGGATCAATCAGCCCCAGCATTTT.

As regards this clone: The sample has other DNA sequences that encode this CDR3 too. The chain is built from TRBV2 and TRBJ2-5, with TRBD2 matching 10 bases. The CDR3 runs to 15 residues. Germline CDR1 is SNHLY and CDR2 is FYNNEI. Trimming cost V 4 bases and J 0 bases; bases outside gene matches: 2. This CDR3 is CASSGTSGYQETQYF. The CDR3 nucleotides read TGTGCCAGCAGTGGGACTAGCGGCTACCAAGAGACCCAGTACTTC. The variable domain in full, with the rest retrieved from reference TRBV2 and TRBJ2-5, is EPEVTQTPSHQVTQMGQEVILRCVPISNHLYFYWYRQILGQKVEFLVSFYNNEISEKSEIFDDQFSVERPDGSNFTLKIRSTKLEDSAMYFCASSGTSGYQETQYFGPGTRLLVL.

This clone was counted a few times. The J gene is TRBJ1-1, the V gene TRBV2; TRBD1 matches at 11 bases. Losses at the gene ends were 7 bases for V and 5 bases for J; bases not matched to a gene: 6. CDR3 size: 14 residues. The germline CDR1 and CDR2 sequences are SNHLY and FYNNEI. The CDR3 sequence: CASIPGQGGTEAFF. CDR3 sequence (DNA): TGTGCCAGCATTCCGGGACAGGGGGGGACTGAAGCTTTCTTT. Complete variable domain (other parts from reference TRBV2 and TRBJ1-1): EPEVTQTPSHQVTQMGQEVILRCVPISNHLYFYWYRQILGQKVEFLVSFYNNEISEKSEIFDDQFSVERPDGSNFTLKIRSTKLEDSAMYFCASIPGQGGTEAFFGQGTRLTVV.

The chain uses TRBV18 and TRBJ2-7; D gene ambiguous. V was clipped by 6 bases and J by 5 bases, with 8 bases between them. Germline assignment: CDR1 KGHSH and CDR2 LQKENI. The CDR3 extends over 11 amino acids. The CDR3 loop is CASSTSDEQYF. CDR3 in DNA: TGTGCCAGCTCTACCAGCGACGAGCAGTACTTC.